This entry lists 15 T cell receptor beta chains sequenced from one sample in a study of blood T cell repertoires in COVID-19. Generated by immunoSEQ multiplex PCR, the TCRdb table keeps only in-frame clones and is missing some. The table records some 250,000 clones, about 82% of them present only once. The sample comprised peripheral blood. These receptors all come from a man older than 75 with acute or convalescent COVID-19.

The chain links TRBV29-1 to TRBJ2-5, with 8 bases matching TRBD1. V trimming: 3 bases; J trimming: 0 bases; junction bases outside the gene matches: 6. The CDR3 consists of 15 residues. Germline-derived CDR1 and CDR2 are SQVTM and ANQGSEA. The CDR3 here is CSVEQTGAYQETQYF. In DNA, the CDR3 is TGCAGCGTTGAGCAGACAGGGGCGTACCAAGAGACCCAGTACTTC. Supplemented by reference TRBV29-1 and TRBJ2-5, the full variable domain reads SAVISQKPSRDICQRGTSLTIQCQVDSQVTMMFWYRQQPGQSLTLIATANQGSEATYESGFVIDKFPISRPNLTFSTLTVSNMSPEDSSIYLCSVEQTGAYQETQYFGPGTRLLVL.

This clone appeared a single time. The chain couples TRBV6-1 to TRBJ2-5; D remains ambiguous. The CDR3 is 14 amino acids. V was trimmed by 2 bases and J by 6 bases, leaving 13 bases between them. Germline CDR1 MNHNS, CDR2 SASEGT. The CDR3, as DNA: TGTGCCAGCAGTGAATATTCGGTGTCGAAGACCCAGTACTTC. This translates into CASSEYSVSKTQYF.

The chain employs TRBV27 and TRBJ1-6; TRBD1 aligns across 7 bases. V lost 10 bases and J lost 6; bases outside the gene matches: 9. The CDR3 sequence is 14 residues long. Germline-derived CDR1 and CDR2 are MNHEY and SMNVEV (reference sequence). The CDR3 spells CAISQGLSNSPLHF. DNA for the CDR3: TGTGCCATCTCACAGGGGTTATCTAATTCACCCCTCCACTTT.

This clone was recorded only once. The gene calls are TRBV5-1 and TRBJ1-6, with D possibly TRBD1 on 6 matching bases. Germline V gene sequence: CDR1 SGHRS, CDR2 YFSETQ. The CDR3 consists of 20 residues. V gave up 4 bases and J gave up 5 bases, with 28 bases separating them. CDR3 DNA sequence: TGCGCCAGCAGCCCCCTTCTCCTAGGTGAGGGGGGGCACAATAATTCACCCCTCCACTTT. Translating it yields CASSPLLLGEGGHNNSPLHF.

The chain employs TRBV12-3 or TRBV12-4 and TRBJ2-1; possible D gene TRBD2, 6 bases. V lost 6 bases and J 4 bases, leaving 10 bases between the germline ends. This CDR3 is built from 13 residues. The CDR3 loop is CASSPGGYNEQFF. In nucleotides, the CDR3 is TGTGCCAGCAGCCCCGGGGGATACAATGAGCAGTTCTTC.

The count of this clone is one. This rearrangement joins TRBV9 to TRBJ2-3; the match to TRBD2 covers 7 bases. The CDR3 has 17 residues. Germline values: CDR1 SGDLS, CDR2 YYNGEE. Trimming took 2 bases from V and 4 from J; bases not matched to a gene: 13. The CDR3: CASSVGLGGSVADTQYF. In nucleotides, the CDR3 is TGTGCCAGCAGCGTTGGGTTGGGCGGGAGTGTCGCAGATACGCAGTATTTT.

A few counts support this clone. V gene TRBV2 combines with J gene TRBJ1-4; D perhaps matches TRBD1 (5 bases). Germline lookup yields CDR1 SNHLY and CDR2 FYNNEI. The CDR3 consists of 13 residues. Trimming pared 4 bases from V and 4 bases from J, leaving 7 bases between. CDR3 DNA sequence: TGTGCCAGCAGTGTCGACAGTAATGAAAAACTGTTTTTT. Translation: CASSVDSNEKLFF.

This clone was detected only a few times. The chain links TRBV28 to TRBJ2-5; tentatively, D is TRBD2 (6 bases). V was trimmed by 1 base and J by 2 bases, leaving 11 bases between them. The CDR3 is 15 amino acids. The V gene's germline CDR1 is MDHEN and CDR2 SYDVKM. CDR3 bases: TGTGCCAGCAGTTTATCGGGCGGGGTGCAAGAGACCCAGTACTTC. It specifies CASSLSGGVQETQYF.

This clone appeared once. The same CDR3 also results from other DNA sequences found in this sample. The chain employs TRBV11-2 and TRBJ2-7, with 8 bases fitting TRBD1. The germline V gene encodes CDR1 SGHAT and CDR2 FQNNGV. The CDR3 is 13 residues long. The ends lost 3 bases at V and 3 bases at J; junction bases unmatched: 1. Here the CDR3 reads CASSLDRDYEQYF. As DNA, the CDR3 is TGTGCCAGCAGCTTGGACAGGGACTACGAGCAGTACTTC.

The chain carries TRBV4-2 and TRBJ1-2; a possible D gene is TRBD1 (6 bases). The V and J ends lost 2 bases and 5 bases respectively, with 12 bases between them. Germline lookup yields CDR1 LGHNA and CDR2 YNFKEQ. CDR3 length: 14 residues. CDR3 amino acids: CASSQFQGPYGYTF. The CDR3 DNA reads TGTGCCAGCAGCCAATTCCAGGGGCCTTATGGCTACACCTTC.

This chain links TRBV6-1 with TRBJ1-2; maybe TRBD1 (6 bases). V was pared by 2 bases and J by 7 bases, with 17 bases between. Germline assignment: CDR1 MNHNS and CDR2 SASEGT. This CDR3 comprises 15 residues. The CDR3 coding sequence is TGTGCCAGCAGTGAATGGGGGCGCATCGATAGTGGCTACACCTTC. It specifies CASSEWGRIDSGYTF.

This clone was counted between two and nine times. The chain recombines TRBV2 with TRBJ1-1; D uncertain. This CDR3 has 11 amino acids. V shed 3 bases and J shed 7 bases, with 6 bases lying between them. Germline lookup yields CDR1 SNHLY and CDR2 FYNNEI. The CDR3 region is CASSDRYEAFF. The CDR3 DNA reads as TGTGCCAGCAGTGACCGCTATGAAGCTTTCTTT.

J is TRBJ1-1 and V is TRBV2, with 7 bases matching TRBD1. Trimming cost V 4 bases and J 3 bases; bases outside gene matches: 5. Germline V gene data show CDR1 as SNHLY and CDR2 as FYNNEI. CDR3 size: 14 residues. In DNA form, the CDR3 reads TGTGCCAGCAGTGCTCTTACAGGGGACACTGAAGCTTTCTTT. Translating gives CASSALTGDTEAFF.

V is TRBV20-1 and J is TRBJ1-2; D gene unclear. Germline CDR1 DFQATT, CDR2 SNEGSKA (reference sequence). This CDR3 has 13 amino acids. V lost 3 bases and J 0 bases, leaving 8 bases between the germline ends. CDR3 DNA: TGCAGTGCTAGTGCACATTCTAACTATGGCTACACCTTC. Translation gives CSASAHSNYGYTF.

The DNA for the CDR3 is TGTGCCAGCAGATTCTTCGGGGGCACTGAAGCTTTCTTT. Protein sequence: CASRFFGGTEAFF. The chain uses TRBV27 and TRBJ1-1; possible D gene TRBD1, 5 bases. Germline CDR1 and CDR2: MNHEY and SMNVEV (reference sequence). V lost 6 bases to trimming and J lost 4 bases, with 12 bases between them. The CDR3 spans 13 residues.